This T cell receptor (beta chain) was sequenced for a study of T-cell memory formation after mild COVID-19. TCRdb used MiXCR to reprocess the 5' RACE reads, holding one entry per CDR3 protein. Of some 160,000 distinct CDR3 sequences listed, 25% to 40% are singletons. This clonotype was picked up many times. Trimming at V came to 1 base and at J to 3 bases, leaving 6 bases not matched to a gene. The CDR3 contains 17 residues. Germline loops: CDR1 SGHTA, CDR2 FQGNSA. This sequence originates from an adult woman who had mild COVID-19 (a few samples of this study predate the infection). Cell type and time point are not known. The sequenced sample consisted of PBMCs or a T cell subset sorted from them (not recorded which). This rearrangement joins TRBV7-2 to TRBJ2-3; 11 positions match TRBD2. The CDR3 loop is CASSLVGSGRATDTQYF. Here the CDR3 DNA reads TGTGCCAGCAGCTTAGTTGGTAGCGGGAGGGCTACAGATACGCAGTATTTT.